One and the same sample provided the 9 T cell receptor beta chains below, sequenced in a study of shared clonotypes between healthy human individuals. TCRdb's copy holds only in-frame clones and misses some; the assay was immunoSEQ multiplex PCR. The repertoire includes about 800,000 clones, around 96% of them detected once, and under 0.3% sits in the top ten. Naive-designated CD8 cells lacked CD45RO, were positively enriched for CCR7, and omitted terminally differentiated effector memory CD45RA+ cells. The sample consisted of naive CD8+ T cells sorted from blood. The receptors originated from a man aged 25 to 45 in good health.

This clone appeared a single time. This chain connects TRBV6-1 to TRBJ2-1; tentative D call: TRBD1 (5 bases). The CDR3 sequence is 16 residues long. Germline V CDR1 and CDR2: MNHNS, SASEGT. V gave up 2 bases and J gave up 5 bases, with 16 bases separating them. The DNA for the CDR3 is TGTGCCAGCAGTGAAATAACAGGCCCACCTCACAATGAGCAGTTCTTC. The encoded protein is CASSEITGPPHNEQFF.

CDR3 sequence (DNA): TGTGCCAGCAGCCAAGAATGGGGACAGCCCAAAACCCTAGCCAAAAACATTCAGTACTTC. Translated: CASSQEWGQPKTLAKNIQYF. The rearrangement uses TRBV14 and TRBJ2-4; 7 bases line up with TRBD1. This CDR3 region has 20 residues. V shed 0 bases, J shed 0 bases, and the junction held 14 bases outside the gene matches. The germline V gene has CDR1 SGHDN and CDR2 FVKESK.

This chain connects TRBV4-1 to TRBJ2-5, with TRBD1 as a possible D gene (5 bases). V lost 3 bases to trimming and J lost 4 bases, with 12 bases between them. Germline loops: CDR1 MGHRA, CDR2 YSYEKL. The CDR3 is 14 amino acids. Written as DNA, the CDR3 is TGCGCCAGCAGCCAGCAGGACATCGGAGAGACCCAGTACTTC. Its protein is CASSQQDIGETQYF.

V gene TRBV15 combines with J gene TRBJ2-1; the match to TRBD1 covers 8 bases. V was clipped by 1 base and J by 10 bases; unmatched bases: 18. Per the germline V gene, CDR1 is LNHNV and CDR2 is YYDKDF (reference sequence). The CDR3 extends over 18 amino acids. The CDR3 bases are TGTGCCACCAGCAGAGGACGGTCGAGGGGACAGGACAATGTCGAGCAGTTCTTC. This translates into CATSRGRSRGQDNVEQFF.

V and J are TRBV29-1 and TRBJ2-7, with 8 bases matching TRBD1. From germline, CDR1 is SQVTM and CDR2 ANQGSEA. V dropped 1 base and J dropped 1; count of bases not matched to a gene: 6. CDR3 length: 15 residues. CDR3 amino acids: CSVEGTGDRSYEQYF. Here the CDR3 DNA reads TGCAGCGTTGAAGGAACCGGGGACAGGTCCTACGAGCAGTACTTC.

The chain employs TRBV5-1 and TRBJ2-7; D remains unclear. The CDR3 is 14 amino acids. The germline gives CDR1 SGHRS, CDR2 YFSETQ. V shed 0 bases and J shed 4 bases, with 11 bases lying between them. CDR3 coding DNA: TGCGCCAGCAGCTTGGACCTAATAGGTTACGAGCAGTACTTC. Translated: CASSLDLIGYEQYF.

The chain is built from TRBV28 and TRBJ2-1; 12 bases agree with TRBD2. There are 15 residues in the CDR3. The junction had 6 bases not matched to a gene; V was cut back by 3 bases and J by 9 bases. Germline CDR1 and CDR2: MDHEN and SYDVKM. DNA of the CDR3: TGTGCCAGCAGTTTCGCGACTAGCGGGAGTGTTGAGCAGTTCTTC. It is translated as CASSFATSGSVEQFF.

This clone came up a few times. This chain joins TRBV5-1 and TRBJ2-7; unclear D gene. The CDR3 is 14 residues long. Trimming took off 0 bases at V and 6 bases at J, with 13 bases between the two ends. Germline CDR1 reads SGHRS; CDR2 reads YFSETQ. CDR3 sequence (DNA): TGCGCCAGCAGCTTGGATCAGCTACCTGGCGAGCAGTACTTC. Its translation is CASSLDQLPGEQYF.

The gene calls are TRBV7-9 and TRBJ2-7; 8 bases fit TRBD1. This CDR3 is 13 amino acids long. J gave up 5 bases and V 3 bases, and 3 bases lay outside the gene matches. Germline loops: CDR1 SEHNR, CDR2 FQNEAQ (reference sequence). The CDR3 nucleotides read TGTGCCAGCAGCTTCAGGGGGCGGAACGAGCAGTACTTC. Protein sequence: CASSFRGRNEQYF.